The TCR beta chain under discussion was sequenced for a study of T cells in Graves' hyperthyroidism and ophthalmopathy. Whole-study findings and limits: Classification by a 13 V-J model distinguished ophthalmopathy from stable hyperthyroidism.

On this clonotype itself: What it recognizes is unknown. It is unclear where the CDR3 begins or ends on the DNA, so no DNA is shown, and the CDR3 is as TCRdb lists it.

Both ends counted, the CDR3 spans 19 residues. The germline CDR1 and CDR2 sequences are SGHTA and FQGNSA. Each patient was aged 18 to 65 and had newly diagnosed hyperthyroidism of under 2 months' duration. RNA transcripts gave rise to amplified TCR beta CDR3 regions. RT-PCR in the first round (using the HTBI primer set) targeted the TCR CDR3. Using its own MiXCR run on the multiplex PCR reads, TCRdb lists one record per CDR3 protein. Counted here are hundreds of thousands of distinct CDR3 sequences, less than 15% occurring once; the ten biggest clones make up roughly 10%. The TCR sequence derives from a woman between 18 and 29 years old with Graves' hyperthyroidism. The sample taken for sequencing was blood. This chain uses TRBV7-2 with TRBJ1-2; the tabulated D call, TRBD1, remains unverified against the DNA. The CDR3 sequence: CASSFYICSVGQGNYGYTF.